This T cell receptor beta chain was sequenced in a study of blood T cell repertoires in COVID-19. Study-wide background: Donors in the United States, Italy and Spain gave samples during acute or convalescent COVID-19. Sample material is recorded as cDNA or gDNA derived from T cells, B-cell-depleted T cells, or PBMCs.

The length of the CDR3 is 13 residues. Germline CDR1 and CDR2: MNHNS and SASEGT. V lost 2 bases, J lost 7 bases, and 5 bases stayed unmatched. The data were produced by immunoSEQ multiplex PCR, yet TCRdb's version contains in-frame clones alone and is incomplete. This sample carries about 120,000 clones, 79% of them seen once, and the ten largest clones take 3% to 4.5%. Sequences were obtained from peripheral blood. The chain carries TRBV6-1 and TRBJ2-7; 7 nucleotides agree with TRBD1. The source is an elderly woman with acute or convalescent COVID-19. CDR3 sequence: CASSENKQGEQYF. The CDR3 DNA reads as TGTGCCAGCAGTGAAAATAAACAGGGGGAGCAGTACTTC.